This record covers a single T cell receptor beta chain. This clonotype has at least ten counts. What this receptor recognizes is not known. The input lacks base qualities; no much larger clone sits a single base away. The record originates from a study of human T cells and chemical hapten exposure (TCRdb year 2021). Study-wide context: For sensitization, 2% DPC in acetone was applied to an approximately 2 cm by approximately 2 cm area of upper inner arm skin. Patch testing on the upper back used Finn chambers containing 0.01% DPC, with scoring done after 6 days according to International Contact Dermatitis Research Group standards. Libraries were combined into a pool for sequencing, and differences in TCR yield between samples came mainly from small differences in library volumes within the pool. Blood for TCR sequencing was provided by twenty-nine alopecia patients at one to four time points (pre-sensitization, 2, 6 and 24 weeks). The study tracked peripheral blood TCR repertoire changes in vivo during primary and secondary sensitization to the hapten diphenylcyclopropenone (DPC) in alopecia patients. The mostly female patient cohort included alopecia areata with under or over 50% scalp involvement, alopecia totalis and alopecia universalis. Blood samples were taken from patients before sensitization (week 0) and then at 2, 6 and about 24 weeks after DPC sensitization. Weekly therapeutic DPC doses were additionally applied to the scalp of patients throughout the roughly 23-week study period.

The cysteine opens and the phenylalanine closes a CDR3 of 13 amino acids. Of all the DNA, just the CDR3 is kept, 39 bases in frame from base 1. Sequences SGHNT (CDR1) and YYREEE (CDR2) are obtained from the germline V gene (reference sequence). V trim: 5 bases; J trim: 7 bases; unmatched bases: 8. The sample's time point, from its label and the paper: patch test 2, 6 weeks after DPC sensitization. In light of the paper, this sample's treatment or condition label describes: therapeutic diphenylcyclopropenone sensitization with weekly scalp DPC. At each patch-test visit, blood was drawn before the patch test was applied. Patients were eligible if aged 18 to 70, diagnosed with alopecia and judged suitable for DPC therapy, and pregnant patients were excluded. Total RNA was isolated from unfractionated whole blood collected in Tempus Blood RNA tubes. The investigation overall reported the following: Because all patients had alopecia, a presumed autoimmune disease, the immune response of the patients might differ from that of healthy individuals. Compared with pre-sensitization or healthy control sets, expanded TCRs formed significantly more large CDR3 similarity clusters, which is consistent with antigen-driven responses. The number of TCRs above 1 in 1000 frequency did not change with DPC sensitization; there was no evidence of global repertoire structure alterations. A positive correlation was found between the number of PT1 expanded TCRs and patch test score, with significance reached at thresholds 8, 16 and 32 but not 4. After repeated subsampling, the strength of the expansion versus patch-test correlation and the threshold at which it became significant changed.

Receptors were amplified or captured by RACE. Sequenced using a NextSeq 500. During library preparation, unique molecular identifiers were attached to individual cDNA molecules so that TCRs could be counted in a quantitative, reproducible way. From each blood RNA sample, both TCR alpha and TCR beta chains were sequenced. Regarding the original processing steps: Samples had a median of about 90,000 TCRs, with a range from roughly 23,224 to 750,000. V, J and CDR3 annotation of the TCR reads was carried out using the Decombinator software suite. For PS versus PT1 abundance plots, all samples were subsampled to the same number of TCRs (28,000). TCRs were defined as expanded if absent before sensitization and observed at least eight times at the 2-week time point. Using fastp at Q25 and MiXCR, TCRdb reprocessed the public reads and kept productive beta chains. Rows with a matching CDR3 protein are joined into one entry that keeps the most common DNA and genes. V and J calls and clone size were set by TCRdb, not the authors. Across this sample there are approximately 96,000 distinct CDR3 sequences, with over 7.5% seen only once. Of the sample, approximately 2% is held by the ten largest clones.

This receptor was taken from a woman between 35 and 50 years old with alopecia areata. Some clones in this sample may be carry-over from other donors' samples. Material: whole blood, obtained in connection with sensitization to the hapten diphenylcyclopropenone (DPC). The rearrangement joined TRBV5-4 to TRBJ2-5; 7 bases in the middle match TRBD2. The CDR3 here reads CASRRDPGGTQYF. The DNA is TGTGCCAGCAGACGGGACCCGGGGGGGACCCAGTACTTC.